Following are 20 T cell receptor beta chains from one sample sequenced in a study of blood T cell repertoires in COVID-19. Clones were sequenced by immunoSEQ multiplex PCR, and TCRdb holds only the in-frame ones, with some missing. The repertoire holds about 110,000 clones, with about 85% as singletons. The sample was peripheral blood. Receptor source: a human donor in a cohort sampled during active COVID-19.

This rearrangement joins TRBV19 to TRBJ1-1; 8 bases line up with TRBD1. The junction had 7 bases not matched to a gene; V was cut back by 2 bases and J by 5 bases. The CDR3 is 15 residues long. Germline V gene data show CDR1 as LNHDA and CDR2 as SQIVND (reference sequence). CDR3 bases: TGTGCCAGTAGTATAAATGGCAGGGGGCTGACTGAAGCTTTCTTT. Its translation: CASSINGRGLTEAFF.

The chain has TRBV3-1 (or the pseudogene TRBV3-2) and TRBJ2-3, with D possibly TRBD1 on 5 matching bases. The V end lost 4 bases, the J end lost 1 base, and 12 bases lay between the germline ends. The CDR3 is 15 amino acids. Germline V CDR1 and CDR2: LGHDT, YNNKEL (reference sequence). CDR3 loop: CASSPGPTGTDTQYF. CDR3 coding DNA: TGTGCCAGCAGCCCAGGTCCGACAGGCACAGATACGCAGTATTTT.

CDR3 bases: TGTGCCAGTAGTTCGGAGAAGCGGACTGAAGCTTTCTTT. Its translation is CASSSEKRTEAFF. This sequence joins TRBV19 and TRBJ1-1, with D unresolved. This CDR3 contains 13 residues. CDR1 and CDR2 (germline): LNHDA, SQIVND (reference sequence). The V end lost 5 bases, the J end lost 5 bases, and 12 bases lay between the germline ends.

This clone was counted between two and nine times. J is TRBJ1-4 and V is TRBV7-2; 8 nucleotides agree with TRBD1. The CDR3 contains 16 residues. Germline V CDR1 and CDR2: SGHTA, FQGNSA. Trimming took 3 bases from V and 4 from J; bases not matched to a gene: 7. The CDR3, as DNA: TGTGCCAGCAGCTTGGGTCTGGACAGGGTTAATGAAAAACTGTTTTTT. This codes for CASSLGLDRVNEKLFF.

This chain joins TRBV30 and TRBJ1-4; 7 bases agree with TRBD1. Germline-derived CDR1 and CDR2 are GTSNPN and SVGIG (reference sequence). The J segment lost 9 bases and the V segment lost 2 bases, leaving 9 bases of the junction unmatched. The CDR3 loop spans 14 amino acids. The CDR3 protein is CAWSNRPDRKKLFF. The CDR3 nucleotides are TGTGCCTGGAGTAACCGGCCGGACAGGAAAAAACTGTTTTTT.

The V call is TRBV27, the J call TRBJ2-1; 10 positions agree with TRBD2. Losses at the gene ends were 8 bases for V and 10 bases for J; bases not matched to a gene: 14. Germline assignment: CDR1 MNHEY and CDR2 SMNVEV (reference sequence). The CDR3 covers 15 residues. The CDR3 is CASRTISGGAREQFF. For the CDR3, the DNA is TGTGCCAGCCGTACTATCAGCGGGGGGGCCAGGGAGCAGTTCTTC.

The CDR3 spells CASSLAGGFTGELFF. In DNA form, the CDR3 reads TGTGCCAGCAGCCTAGCGGGAGGGTTCACCGGGGAGCTGTTTTTT. This rearrangement joins TRBV5-8 to TRBJ2-2; 12 bases are a match to TRBD2. J gave up 4 bases and V 4 bases, and 2 bases lay outside the gene matches. Looked up from germline, CDR1 is SGHTS and CDR2 is YDEGEE. The CDR3 consists of 15 residues.

V usage is TRBV9 and J usage is TRBJ2-2, with 7 nucleotides matching TRBD1. Germline lookup yields CDR1 SGDLS and CDR2 YYNGEE. The V segment lost 0 bases and the J segment 1 base; nucleotides outside the gene matches: 3. The CDR3 runs to 16 residues. CDR3 residues: CASSVGDSKNTGELFF. CDR3 in DNA: TGTGCCAGCAGCGTAGGGGACAGCAAGAACACCGGGGAGCTGTTTTTT.

This clone occurred once. V usage is TRBV28 and J usage is TRBJ1-1; weak D call: TRBD1 (6 bases). The germline V gene has CDR1 MDHEN and CDR2 SYDVKM. Trimming shortened V by 6 bases and J by 11 bases, and 19 bases separated the two germline ends. The CDR3 length is 13 residues. The DNA for the CDR3 is TGTGCCAGCAGACCCCCTCAGGGGCATTTGGCTTTCTTT. This gives the protein CASRPPQGHLAFF.

This clone is labeled as medium-sized (0.01 to 0.1%). Other DNA sequences within the sample encode an identical CDR3. The chain is built from TRBV5-1 and TRBJ1-1; 7 nucleotides align to TRBD1. The CDR3 is made up of 14 amino acids. V lost 4 bases to trimming and J lost 2 bases; unmatched junction nucleotides: 5. Germline-derived CDR1 and CDR2 are SGHRS and YFSETQ. CDR3 amino acids: CASSPRTGNTEAFF. Here the CDR3 DNA reads TGCGCCAGCAGCCCGAGGACAGGTAACACTGAAGCTTTCTTT. The variable domain in full, completed from reference TRBV5-1 and TRBJ1-1, reads KAGVTQTPRYLIKTRGQQVTLSCSPISGHRSVSWYQQTPGQGLQFLFEYFSETQRNKGNFPGRFSGRQFSNSRSEMNVSTLELGDSALYLCASSPRTGNTEAFFGQGTRLTVV.

The rearrangement uses TRBV27 and TRBJ2-3; possibly TRBD1 for D (5 bases). Germline V gives CDR1 MNHEY, CDR2 SMNVEV (reference sequence). This CDR3 has 16 amino acids. V was shortened by 5 bases and J by 2 bases, with 17 bases between the two germline ends. CDR3 residues: CASSPSLTGLTDTQYF. CDR3 in DNA: TGTGCCAGCAGTCCGAGCTTAACAGGCCTCACAGATACGCAGTATTTT.

The rearrangement uses TRBV6-5 and TRBJ2-7; the D gene is possibly TRBD1 (6 bases). V lost 0 bases to trimming and J lost 8 bases, with 17 bases between them. The CDR3 is 15 amino acids. The germline V gene encodes CDR1 MNHEY and CDR2 SVGAGI. The CDR3 coding sequence is TGTGCCAGCAGTTACTCGAATTTACAGGGATCCAAGCAGTACTTC. The encoded protein is CASSYSNLQGSKQYF.

CDR3 in DNA: TGTGCTAGTGGATCCCCCGGGACAGAAAGGTCTGAAGCTTTCTTT. Translating gives CASGSPGTERSEAFF. The chain carries TRBV12-5 and TRBJ1-1; 7 positions agree with TRBD1. Losses at the gene ends were 6 bases for V and 6 bases for J; bases not matched to a gene: 13. Germline values: CDR1 LGHNT, CDR2 FRNRAP. This CDR3 has 15 amino acids.

The rearrangement links TRBV6-5 to TRBJ1-2; weak D call: TRBD1 (5 bases). The CDR3 has 12 amino acids. The ends were cut back, 5 bases at V and 5 bases at J, with 9 bases in the middle. CDR1 and CDR2 (germline): MNHEY, SVGAGI. The CDR3 nucleotides read TGTGCCAGCAGTCTGGACAATTATGGCTACACCTTC. Its protein is CASSLDNYGYTF.

The chain joins TRBV9 to TRBJ1-2, with a weak D call TRBD1 (5 bases). This CDR3 spans 14 amino acids. Germline V gene sequence: CDR1 SGDLS, CDR2 YYNGEE. Trimming pared 4 bases from V and 7 bases from J, leaving 17 bases between. CDR3 amino acids: CASSSSRGGVGYTF. The CDR3 DNA reads as TGTGCCAGCAGCTCATCCCGCGGGGGGGTTGGCTACACCTTC.

V gene TRBV14 combines with J gene TRBJ2-1, with D hard to call. This CDR3 contains 16 residues. Germline lookup yields CDR1 SGHDN and CDR2 FVKESK. Between the trimmed V and J ends, which lost 2 bases and 7 bases, there was a span of 18 bases. CDR3 amino acids: CASSQFPPPVWNEQFF. CDR3 sequence (DNA): TGTGCCAGCAGCCAATTTCCCCCGCCAGTTTGGAATGAGCAGTTCTTC.

The gene calls are TRBV7-9 and TRBJ1-2; D uncertain. With 3 bases removed from V and 3 bases from J, the gap between germline ends came to 11 bases. The CDR3 is 14 amino acids. CDR1 is SEHNR and CDR2 is FQNEAQ in the germline V gene (reference sequence). For the CDR3, the DNA is TGTGCCAGCAGCTTGGGCACCGCTTACTATGGCTACACCTTC. It specifies CASSLGTAYYGYTF.

The chain links TRBV6-2 or TRBV6-3 to TRBJ2-3; TRBD1 matches at 11 bases. The V gene end was trimmed by 6 bases and the J gene end by 3 bases; junction bases not matched to a gene: 5. The CDR3 covers 15 residues. Looked up from germline, CDR1 is MNHEY and CDR2 is SVGEGT. The CDR3 protein is CASRPGQGATDTQYF. The CDR3 nucleotides read TGTGCCAGCAGACCTGGACAGGGGGCAACAGATACGCAGTATTTT.

V usage is TRBV27 and J usage is TRBJ2-7; D possibly corresponds to TRBD1 (6 bases). The V end lost 5 bases, the J end lost 6 bases, and 20 bases lay between the germline ends. This CDR3 has 15 residues. Germline values: CDR1 MNHEY, CDR2 SMNVEV (reference sequence). CDR3 sequence reads: CASSLTRDTLLEQYF. CDR3 nucleotides: TGTGCCAGCAGTCTTACACGGGACACCCTACTCGAGCAGTACTTC.

The chain recombines TRBV5-4 with TRBJ2-7, with 9 positions matching TRBD2. Trimming removed 2 bases from V and 4 bases from J; junction bases left unmatched: 4. The CDR3 is made up of 14 amino acids. Germline V gene lookup returns CDR1 SGHNT and CDR2 YYREEE (reference sequence). The CDR3 loop reads CASSLGAGGYEQYF. The CDR3 DNA reads TGTGCCAGCAGCTTAGGAGCGGGAGGTTACGAGCAGTACTTC.